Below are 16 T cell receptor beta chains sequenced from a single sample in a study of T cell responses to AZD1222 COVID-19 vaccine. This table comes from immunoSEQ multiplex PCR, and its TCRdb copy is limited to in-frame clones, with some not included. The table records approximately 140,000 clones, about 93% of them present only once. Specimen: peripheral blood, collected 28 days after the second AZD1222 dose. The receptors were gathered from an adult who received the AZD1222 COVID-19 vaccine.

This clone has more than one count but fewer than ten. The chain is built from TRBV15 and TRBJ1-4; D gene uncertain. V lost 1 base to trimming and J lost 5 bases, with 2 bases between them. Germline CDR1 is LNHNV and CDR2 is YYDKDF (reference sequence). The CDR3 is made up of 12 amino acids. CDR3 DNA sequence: TGTGCCACCAGCAGAGTAAATGAAAAACTGTTTTTT. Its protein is CATSRVNEKLFF. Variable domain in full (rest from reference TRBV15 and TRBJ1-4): DAMVIQNPRYQVTQFGKPVTLSCSQTLNHNVMYWYQQKSSQAPKLLFHYYDKDFNNEADTPDNFQSRRPNTSFCFLDIRSPGLGDTAMYLCATSRVNEKLFFGSGTQLSVL.

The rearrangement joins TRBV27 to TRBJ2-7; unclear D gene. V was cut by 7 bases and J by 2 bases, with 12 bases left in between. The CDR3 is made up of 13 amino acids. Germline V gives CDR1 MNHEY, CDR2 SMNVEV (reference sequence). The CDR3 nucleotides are TGTGCCAGCACTGCCGGACCGACCTACGAGCAGTACTTC. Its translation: CASTAGPTYEQYF.

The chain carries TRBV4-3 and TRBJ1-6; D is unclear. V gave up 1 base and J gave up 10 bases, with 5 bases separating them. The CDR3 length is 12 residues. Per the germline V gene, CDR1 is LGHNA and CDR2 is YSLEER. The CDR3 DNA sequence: TGCGCCAGCAGCCAAGGAGGCTCACCCCTCCACTTT. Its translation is CASSQGGSPLHF.

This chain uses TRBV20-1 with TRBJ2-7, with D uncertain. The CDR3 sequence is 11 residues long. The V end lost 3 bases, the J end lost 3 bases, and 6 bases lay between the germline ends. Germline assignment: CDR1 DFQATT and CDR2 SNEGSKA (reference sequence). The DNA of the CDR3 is TGCAGTGCTAGGGTTGGCTACGAGCAGTACTTC. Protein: CSARVGYEQYF.

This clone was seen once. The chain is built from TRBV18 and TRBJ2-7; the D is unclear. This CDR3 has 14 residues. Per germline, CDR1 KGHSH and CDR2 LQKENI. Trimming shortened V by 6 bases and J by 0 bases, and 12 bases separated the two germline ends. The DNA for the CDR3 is TGTGCCAGCTCTCCAGCGACAAACTCCTACGAGCAGTACTTC. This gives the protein CASSPATNSYEQYF.

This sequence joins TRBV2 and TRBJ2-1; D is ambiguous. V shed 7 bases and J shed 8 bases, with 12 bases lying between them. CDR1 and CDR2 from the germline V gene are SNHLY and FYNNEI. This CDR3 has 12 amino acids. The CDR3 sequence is CASTLKYHEQFF. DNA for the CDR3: TGTGCCAGCACCCTAAAGTACCATGAGCAGTTCTTC.

Written as DNA, the CDR3 is TGTGCCAGCAGTGTCCCGGGGGGGATTTCTAGCAATCAGCCCCAGCATTTT. Translating gives CASSVPGGISSNQPQHF. The chain is built from TRBV6-1 and TRBJ1-5; the D gene is possibly TRBD1 (5 bases). CDR1 is MNHNS and CDR2 is SASEGT in the germline V gene. The CDR3 covers 17 residues. V lost 4 bases, J lost 0 bases, and 16 bases lay in between.

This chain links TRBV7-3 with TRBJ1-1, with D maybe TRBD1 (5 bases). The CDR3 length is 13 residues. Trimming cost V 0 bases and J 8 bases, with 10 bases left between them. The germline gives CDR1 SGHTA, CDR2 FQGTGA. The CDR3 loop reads CASSLTQTEEAFF. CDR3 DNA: TGTGCCAGCAGCTTAACCCAGACAGAAGAAGCTTTCTTT. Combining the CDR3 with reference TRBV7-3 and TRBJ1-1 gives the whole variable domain GAGVSQTPSNKVTEKGKYVELRCDPISGHTALYWYRQSLGQGPEFLIYFQGTGAADDSGLPNDRFFAVRPEGSVSTLKIQRTERGDSAVYLCASSLTQTEEAFFGQGTRLTVV.

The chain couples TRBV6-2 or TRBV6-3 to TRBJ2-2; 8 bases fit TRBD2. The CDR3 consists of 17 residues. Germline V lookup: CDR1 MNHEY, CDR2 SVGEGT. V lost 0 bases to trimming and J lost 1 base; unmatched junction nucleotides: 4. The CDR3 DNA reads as TGTGCCAGCAGTTACTCCAGCGGGAGCCTGAACACCGGGGAGCTGTTTTTT. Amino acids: CASSYSSGSLNTGELFF.

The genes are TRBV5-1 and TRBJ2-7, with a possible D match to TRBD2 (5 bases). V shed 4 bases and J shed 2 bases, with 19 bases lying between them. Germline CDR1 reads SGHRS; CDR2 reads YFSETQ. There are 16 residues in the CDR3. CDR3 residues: CASSSQPGIQTYEQYF. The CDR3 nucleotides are TGCGCCAGCAGCAGCCAGCCGGGGATACAAACCTACGAGCAGTACTTC.

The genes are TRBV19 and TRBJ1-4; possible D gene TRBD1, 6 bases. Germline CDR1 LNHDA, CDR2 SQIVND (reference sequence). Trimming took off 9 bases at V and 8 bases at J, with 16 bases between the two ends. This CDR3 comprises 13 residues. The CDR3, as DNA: TGTGCCAGCAAACGGGGGGCGCCCGAAAAACTGTTTTTT. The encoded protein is CASKRGAPEKLFF.

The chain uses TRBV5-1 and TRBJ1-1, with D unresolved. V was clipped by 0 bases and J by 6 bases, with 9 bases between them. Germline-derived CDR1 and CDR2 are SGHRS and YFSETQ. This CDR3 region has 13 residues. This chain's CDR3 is CASSLEAGAEAFF. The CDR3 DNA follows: TGCGCCAGCAGCTTGGAGGCAGGAGCTGAAGCTTTCTTT.

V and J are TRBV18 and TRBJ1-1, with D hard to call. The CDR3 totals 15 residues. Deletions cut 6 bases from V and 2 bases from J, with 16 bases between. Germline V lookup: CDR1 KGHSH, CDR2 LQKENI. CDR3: CASSLLGEANTEAFF. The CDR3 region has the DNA TGTGCCAGCTCCCTCCTGGGAGAAGCAAACACTGAAGCTTTCTTT.

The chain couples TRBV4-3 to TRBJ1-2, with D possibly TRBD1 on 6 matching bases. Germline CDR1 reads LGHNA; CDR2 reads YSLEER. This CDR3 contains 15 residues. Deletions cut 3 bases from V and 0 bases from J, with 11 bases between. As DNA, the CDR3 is TGCGCCAGCAGCCAGAGGACAGCATCTAACTATGGCTACACCTTC. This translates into CASSQRTASNYGYTF.

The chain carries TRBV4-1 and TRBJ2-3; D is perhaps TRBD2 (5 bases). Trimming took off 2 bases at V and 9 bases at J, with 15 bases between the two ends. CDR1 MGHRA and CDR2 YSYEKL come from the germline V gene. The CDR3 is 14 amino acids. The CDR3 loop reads CASSQPLQEATQYF. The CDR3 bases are TGCGCCAGCAGCCAACCCCTGCAGGAGGCAACGCAGTATTTT.

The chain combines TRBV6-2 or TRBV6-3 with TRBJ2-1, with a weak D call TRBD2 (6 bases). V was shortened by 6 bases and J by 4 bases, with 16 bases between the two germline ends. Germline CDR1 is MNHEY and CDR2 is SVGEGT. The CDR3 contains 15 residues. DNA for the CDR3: TGTGCCAGCAGCCCGGGCCGGGACTTTTACAATGAGCAGTTCTTC. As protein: CASSPGRDFYNEQFF.